Below, 2 T cell receptor beta chains from the same sample are listed, as sequenced in a study of T cells in Graves' hyperthyroidism and ophthalmopathy. Using RNA transcripts as the source, TCR beta CDR3 regions were amplified. Initially, a first-round RT-PCR of the TCR CDR3 employed the HTBI primer set. TCRdb recomputed calls from the multiplex PCR reads with MiXCR, one row per CDR3 protein. Among about 590,000 distinct CDR3 sequences listed, 15% to 18% were seen once. Source material: blood. The receptors shown here come from a woman in her thirties with Graves' hyperthyroidism.

The rearrangement joins TRBV7-8 to TRBJ1-1; TRBD1 aligns across 9 bases. The CDR3 spans 15 residues. The germline V gene encodes CDR1 SGHVS and CDR2 FQNEAQ. The trim removed 4 bases at V and 4 bases at J, leaving 7 bases unmatched. CDR3 bases: TGTGCCAGCAGCTCACAGGGGGCTGGGGCCACTGAAGCTTTCTTT. Protein sequence: CASSSQGAGATEAFF. The whole variable domain, remainder taken from reference TRBV7-8 and TRBJ1-1, is GAGVSQSPRYKVAKRGQDVALRCDPISGHVSLFWYQQALGQGPEFLTYFQNEAQLDKSGLPSDRFFAERPEGSVSTLKIQRTQQEDSAVYLCASSSQGAGATEAFFGQGTRLTVV.

Worth noting for this clonotype: The conserved closing phenylalanine or tryptophan is absent in this CDR3, likely reflecting a read error. The chain joins TRBV30 to TRBJ2-2; 9 positions agree with TRBD1. Germline values: CDR1 GTSNPN, CDR2 SVGIG (reference sequence). J was trimmed by 5 bases and V by 2 bases; bases with no gene match: 12. This CDR3 is 17 amino acids long. CDR3 nucleotides: TGTGCCTGGAGTCGAACCACAGGGGGCGCAGGGACCGGGGAGCTGTTTTCT. Protein: CAWSRTTGGAGTGELFS.